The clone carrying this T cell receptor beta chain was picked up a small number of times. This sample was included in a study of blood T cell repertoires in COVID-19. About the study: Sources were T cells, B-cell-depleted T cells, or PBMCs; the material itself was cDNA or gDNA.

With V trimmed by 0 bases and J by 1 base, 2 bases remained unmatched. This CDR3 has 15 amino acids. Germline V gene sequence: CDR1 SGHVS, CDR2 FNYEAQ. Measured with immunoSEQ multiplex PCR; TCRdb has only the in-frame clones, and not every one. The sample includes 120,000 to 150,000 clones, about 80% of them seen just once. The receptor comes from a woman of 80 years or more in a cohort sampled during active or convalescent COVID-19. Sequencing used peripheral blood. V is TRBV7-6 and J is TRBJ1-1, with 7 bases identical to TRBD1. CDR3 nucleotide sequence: TGTGCCAGCAGCTTAGCGGGACAGACGAACACTGAAGCTTTCTTT. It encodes CASSLAGQTNTEAFF.